This T cell receptor (beta chain) was documented in a study of cytomegalovirus exposure and HLA in healthy donors. General study results and limits: Rare TCR sequences predominated, though certain public TCRs were found in many donors.

Comments on this clone: What it binds is unknown.

Assay: immunoSEQ multiplex PCR; the TCRdb copy retains only in-frame clones and omits some. Here the sample spans 65,000 to 70,000 clones, roughly nine tenths being singletons. V lost 3 bases and J lost 2, with 16 bases in between. Germline V gene sequence: CDR1 MNHNS, CDR2 SASEGT. CDR3 size: 16 residues. Among the 120 or so subjects of the validation cohort, separate from the roughly 700-subject first cohort, were the donors. The rearrangement links TRBV6-1 to TRBJ1-2; no clear D gene. The receptor comes from a man between 18 and 29 years old in good health and CMV-seronegative. The sample taken for sequencing was PBMCs. CDR3 DNA sequence: TGTGCCAGCAGTGACAGGACGGGAACGGGAAACTATGGCTACACCTTC. Protein product: CASSDRTGTGNYGYTF.